A single sample gave rise to the 16 T cell receptor beta chains below, sequenced in a study of control samples from healthy donors and cancer patients (dated by TCRdb to between 2020 and 2021). The library was built by means of the immunoSEQ multiplex PCR assay. TCRdb mirrors the immuneACCESS table, restricted to in-frame sequences. Some clones are absent from its copies; in checked studies, under half trace to an unresolved V gene, and the reason for the others is unknown. The sample table contains about 160,000 clones; only one count was recorded for approximately 90% of them. The ten largest make up roughly 0.7% of the sample. The sequenced sample was blood. All receptors derive from a woman in her twenties or thirties in good health.

The gene calls are TRBV20-1 and TRBJ2-3; possible D gene TRBD2, 5 bases. Germline V gene lookup returns CDR1 DFQATT and CDR2 SNEGSKA (reference sequence). This CDR3 has 11 residues. The CDR3 loop reads CTPTIADTQYF. CDR3 nucleotide sequence: TGCACCCCGACTATCGCAGATACGCAGTATTTT.

The V call is TRBV5-5, the J call TRBJ2-7, with TRBD2 matching over 7 bases. CDR3 length: 15 residues. Germline CDR1 is SGHKS and CDR2 is YYEKEE (reference sequence). The V gene end was trimmed by 4 bases and the J gene end by 4 bases; junction bases not matched to a gene: 11. The CDR3 is CASSLSPGGGYEQYF. The DNA of the CDR3 is TGTGCCAGCAGCCTGTCACCGGGGGGAGGATACGAGCAGTACTTC.

V usage is TRBV7-9 and J usage is TRBJ1-4; D gene unclear. The length of the CDR3 is 15 residues. Trimming removed 5 bases from V and 3 bases from J, with 13 bases in between. Per the germline V gene, CDR1 is SEHNR and CDR2 is FQNEAQ (reference sequence). For the CDR3, the DNA is TGTGCCAGCAGCCCACCACTGAACCCTAATGAAAAACTGTTTTTT. Its translation: CASSPPLNPNEKLFF.

This clone was seen a single time. The rearrangement uses TRBV9 and TRBJ1-2; weak D call: TRBD1 (6 bases). Trimming removed 4 bases from V and 4 bases from J, with 20 bases in between. The germline V gene has CDR1 SGDLS and CDR2 YYNGEE. The CDR3 is 16 residues long. The CDR3 DNA follows: TGTGCCAGCAGCCTCCAGGGGACGAGGGAAGGCTATGGCTACACCTTC. The encoded protein is CASSLQGTREGYGYTF.

This chain joins TRBV10-3 and TRBJ2-3; 7 bases agree with TRBD2. V shed 4 bases and J 5 bases; nucleotides not matched to a gene: 12. From germline, CDR1 is ENHRY and CDR2 SYGVKD. CDR3 length: 16 amino acids. CDR3 coding DNA: TGTGCCATCAGTGGCTCGAAGCGGGACTATCTAGATACGCAGTATTTT. It yields the protein CAISGSKRDYLDTQYF.

The V and J genes are TRBV6-5 and TRBJ2-7; maybe TRBD2 (6 bases). The germline gives CDR1 MNHEY, CDR2 SVGAGI. Trimming cost V 10 bases and J 2 bases, with 15 bases left between them. The CDR3 totals 13 residues. CDR3 nucleotides: TGTGCCATACAATCCGGGACTGCCTACGAGCAGTACTTC. As protein: CAIQSGTAYEQYF.

The chain has TRBV4-1 and TRBJ1-4; TRBD1 matches 7 bases. Trimming cost V 3 bases and J 8 bases; bases outside gene matches: 9. The CDR3 runs 15 residues. Looked up from germline, CDR1 is MGHRA and CDR2 is YSYEKL. CDR3 loop: CASSHNEGGLEKLFF. In DNA form, the CDR3 reads TGCGCCAGCAGCCACAACGAAGGGGGCTTAGAAAAACTGTTTTTT.

A single count supports this clone. The chain links TRBV5-4 to TRBJ2-7; the D gene is possibly TRBD2 (6 bases). CDR3 length: 15 residues. Trimming shortened V by 0 bases and J by 5 bases, and 15 bases separated the two germline ends. Germline loops: CDR1 SGHNT, CDR2 YYREEE (reference sequence). The CDR3 here is CASSLGGGGNHEQYF. DNA of the CDR3: TGTGCCAGCAGCTTGGGTGGAGGAGGGAATCACGAGCAGTACTTC.

The gene calls are TRBV12-3 or TRBV12-4 and TRBJ1-5; D call uncertain. V was shortened by 5 bases and J by 7 bases, with 9 bases between the two germline ends. CDR3 length equals 12 residues. Here the CDR3 reads CASSPRIQPQHF. The CDR3 DNA reads TGTGCCAGCAGTCCCAGAATCCAGCCCCAGCATTTT.

V is TRBV28 and J is TRBJ1-1; 8 bases line up with TRBD1. J was trimmed by 1 base and V by 4 bases; bases with no gene match: 2. Germline-derived CDR1 and CDR2 are MDHEN and SYDVKM. The CDR3 loop spans 14 amino acids. The CDR3 region has the DNA TGTGCCAGCAGTTCACAGGGGGAGAACACTGAAGCTTTCTTT. This gives the protein CASSSQGENTEAFF. The full variable domain, its missing parts supplied by reference TRBV28 and TRBJ1-1, is DVKVTQSSRYLVKRTGEKVFLECVQDMDHENMFWYRQDPGLGLRLIYFSYDVKMKEKGDIPEGYSVSREKKERFSLILESASTNQTSMYLCASSSQGENTEAFFGQGTRLTVV.

The chain is built from TRBV19 and TRBJ2-5; 14 nucleotides line up with TRBD2. The CDR3 is 15 amino acids. V was clipped by 3 bases and J by 4 bases; unmatched bases: 1. Germline lookup yields CDR1 LNHDA and CDR2 SQIVND (reference sequence). The CDR3 here is CASSMGLAGVETQYF. CDR3 in DNA: TGTGCCAGTAGTATGGGACTAGCGGGAGTAGAGACCCAGTACTTC.

The rearrangement links TRBV14 to TRBJ2-1; 10 nucleotides line up with TRBD1. The germline V gene has CDR1 SGHDN and CDR2 FVKESK. This CDR3 spans 14 amino acids. The J segment lost 4 bases and the V segment lost 4 bases, leaving 1 base of the junction unmatched. The CDR3 DNA reads as TGTGCCAGCAGCCCGGGACAGGGGTACAATGAGCAGTTCTTC. Protein product: CASSPGQGYNEQFF.

The rearrangement uses TRBV19 and TRBJ2-7, with 7 bases that match TRBD2. Trimming cost V 7 bases and J 1 base; bases outside gene matches: 4. From germline, CDR1 is LNHDA and CDR2 SQIVND (reference sequence). The CDR3 loop spans 13 amino acids. CDR3 sequence (DNA): TGTGCCAGTACGGGCGGGAGTTCCTACGAGCAGTACTTC. The encoded protein is CASTGGSSYEQYF.

The gene calls are TRBV9 and TRBJ2-7; TRBD2 agrees at 13 bases. The J segment lost 5 bases and the V segment lost 0 bases, leaving 2 bases of the junction unmatched. CDR1 is SGDLS, CDR2 YYNGEE, per germline. The CDR3 spans 15 residues. As DNA, the CDR3 is TGTGCCAGCAGCGTAGATGGGACTAGCGGGGACGAGCAGTACTTC. It is translated as CASSVDGTSGDEQYF.

In its sample, this clone was seen once. The V gene is TRBV27, the J gene TRBJ2-7; 14 bases match TRBD2. The CDR3 spans 16 residues. Germline CDR1 MNHEY, CDR2 SMNVEV (reference sequence). V gave up 8 bases and J gave up 7 bases; unmatched junction bases: 13. The CDR3 loop reads CASGTDPTSGRDEQYF. For the CDR3, the DNA is TGTGCCAGCGGGACCGACCCGACTAGCGGGAGGGATGAGCAGTACTTC.

The gene calls are TRBV7-6 and TRBJ2-7; 10 bases agree with TRBD2. Germline CDR1 SGHVS, CDR2 FNYEAQ. The CDR3 totals 17 residues. The ends lost 2 bases at V and 6 bases at J; junction bases unmatched: 13. The CDR3 is CASSLPAGGGPGIEQYF. CDR3 bases: TGTGCCAGCAGCTTACCAGCGGGAGGGGGCCCGGGAATCGAGCAGTACTTC.